The next 25 T cell receptor beta chains were all read from a single sample in a study of CD8 T cells in ankylosing spondylitis. MiXCR was run by TCRdb on the 5' RACE reads, yielding one entry per CDR3 protein. The sample has 200,000 to 300,000 distinct CDR3 sequences; about 9.1% are singletons. Sequences were obtained from blood, either unsorted or a sorted T cell fraction (not recorded which). The source of these receptors is a male donor with ankylosing spondylitis or in good health (not recorded which).

The sample holds many counts of this clonotype. An end of the junction differs from the germline gene, which may be a read error. The J gene is TRBJ2-1, the V gene TRBV7-7; D call uncertain. CDR3 length: 16 amino acids. CDR1 SSHAT and CDR2 FNYEAQ come from the germline V gene (reference sequence). This chain's CDR3 is CASSPYGLTSYNEQFF. For the CDR3, the DNA is TGTGCTAGCAGCCCATACGGTCTTACCTCCTACAATGAGCAGTTCTTC. The full variable domain, its missing parts supplied by reference TRBV7-7 and TRBJ2-1, is GAGVSQSPRYKVTKRGQDVTLRCDPISSHATLYWYQQALGQGPEFLTYFNYEAQPDKSGLPSDRFSAERPEGSISTLTIQRTEQRDSAMYRCASSPYGLTSYNEQFFGPGTRLTVL.

The rearrangement joins TRBV30 to TRBJ1-6, with TRBD1 matching 7 bases. J lost 4 bases, V lost 6 bases, and 3 bases had no gene match. Germline V gives CDR1 GTSNPN, CDR2 SVGIG (reference sequence). This CDR3 has 13 residues. The CDR3 protein is CACGQEYNSPLHF. The CDR3, as DNA: TGTGCCTGTGGACAGGAGTATAATTCACCCCTCCACTTT.

This clonotype was picked up many times. The V call is TRBV7-8, the J call TRBJ2-1; TRBD2 matches 8 bases. Germline V gene data show CDR1 as SGHVS and CDR2 as FQNEAQ. This CDR3 spans 17 amino acids. After removal of 5 bases from V and 5 bases from J, the junction contained 14 bases not matched to a gene. CDR3 bases: TGTGCCAGCAGCGCCATGCAGCTGCGGGAGGTCGACAATGAGCAGTTCTTC. Translation: CASSAMQLREVDNEQFF. Combining the CDR3 with reference TRBV7-8 and TRBJ2-1 gives the whole variable domain GAGVSQSPRYKVAKRGQDVALRCDPISGHVSLFWYQQALGQGPEFLTYFQNEAQLDKSGLPSDRFFAERPEGSVSTLKIQRTQQEDSAVYLCASSAMQLREVDNEQFFGPGTRLTVL.

The chain combines TRBV11-3 with TRBJ2-5, with D possibly matching TRBD1 (5 bases). Germline loops: CDR1 SGHNT, CDR2 YENEEA. V was pared by 3 bases and J by 3 bases, with 20 bases between. The CDR3 extends over 17 amino acids. The CDR3 sequence: CASSFGLEPGYKETQYF. The DNA for the CDR3 is TGTGCCAGCAGCTTTGGGCTTGAGCCAGGGTATAAAGAGACCCAGTACTTC.

This clonotype occurred many times. The chain carries TRBV18 and TRBJ2-7, with 8 positions matching TRBD2. Germline V gives CDR1 KGHSH, CDR2 LQKENI. The CDR3 has 16 amino acids. V gave up 3 bases and J gave up 3 bases; unmatched junction bases: 10. This CDR3 is CASSPPGAGAVYEQYF. The CDR3 bases are TGTGCCAGCTCACCCCCGGGAGCGGGAGCCGTCTACGAGCAGTACTTC.

This clonotype has just a few counts. The chain combines TRBV18 with TRBJ1-1, with D tentatively TRBD1 (5 bases). V lost 6 bases, J lost 5 bases, and 19 bases lay in between. CDR3 length: 15 amino acids. Looked up from germline, CDR1 is KGHSH and CDR2 is LQKENI. CDR3 amino acids: CASSSRSRAGTEAFF. The CDR3 DNA reads TGTGCCAGCTCTTCCAGGTCCCGGGCAGGGACTGAAGCTTTCTTT.

This clonotype was counted many times. The genes are TRBV5-5 and TRBJ1-4; 9 bases match TRBD1. This CDR3 has 16 amino acids. The trim removed 4 bases at V and 7 bases at J, leaving 11 bases unmatched. In germline, CDR1 is SGHKS, CDR2 YYEKEE (reference sequence). In nucleotides, the CDR3 is TGTGCCAGCAGCGTGACTCCGGGACAGGGAGGTGAAAAACTGTTTTTT. Translating gives CASSVTPGQGGEKLFF.

V is TRBV3-1 and J is TRBJ2-7, with D possibly being TRBD1 (6 bases). Germline CDR1 LGHDT, CDR2 YNNKEL (reference sequence). This CDR3 region has 15 residues. Trimming pared 2 bases from V and 5 bases from J, leaving 16 bases between. CDR3 region: CASSQTIQGHHEQYF. In nucleotides, the CDR3 is TGTGCCAGCAGCCAAACCATACAGGGACACCACGAGCAGTACTTC.

In its sample, this clonotype was seen many times. The chain links TRBV28 to TRBJ1-6; tentatively, D is TRBD1 (5 bases). The CDR3 covers 15 residues. CDR1 is MDHEN, CDR2 SYDVKM, per germline. V lost 5 bases, J lost 0 bases, and 8 bases lay in between. The CDR3 DNA reads TGTGCCAGCAGTCTAAGGGGCTCCTATAATTCACCCCTCCACTTT. It codes for CASSLRGSYNSPLHF.

This clonotype was picked up many times. V and J are TRBV10-3 and TRBJ2-3, with 7 positions matching TRBD2. The CDR3 is 17 amino acids. With 5 bases clipped from V and 3 bases from J, the junction kept 14 bases outside the gene matches. CDR1 is ENHRY, CDR2 SYGVKD, per germline. The CDR3 nucleotides are TGTGCCATCAGTATCTCCGCTAGCGGCGGAGAGACAGATACGCAGTATTTT. It is translated as CAISISASGGETDTQYF.

This clonotype was found many times. The J gene is TRBJ1-1, the V gene TRBV4-2, with D tentatively TRBD1 (5 bases). V was cut by 3 bases and J by 3 bases, with 14 bases left in between. Germline CDR1 and CDR2: LGHNA and YNFKEQ. This CDR3 region has 15 residues. The CDR3 DNA reads TGTGCCAGCAGCCAGAAACAGACGGGGGACACTGAAGCTTTCTTT. Translated, it gives CASSQKQTGDTEAFF.

This clonotype appeared many times. J is TRBJ1-2 and V is TRBV5-6, with D possibly being TRBD1 (6 bases). Per germline, CDR1 SGHDT and CDR2 YYEEEE. With 0 bases removed from V and 3 bases from J, the gap between germline ends came to 12 bases. The CDR3 runs 15 residues. The CDR3 nucleotides are TGTGCCAGCAGCTTGGGGTCAGGGGTTTACTATGGCTACACCTTC. Amino acid sequence: CASSLGSGVYYGYTF.

This clonotype occurred many times. V usage is TRBV10-1 and J usage is TRBJ1-5; TRBD1 matches at 9 bases. J gave up 3 bases and V 6 bases, and 9 bases lay outside the gene matches. The CDR3 runs to 16 residues. The germline V gene has CDR1 WNHNN and CDR2 SYGVQD (reference sequence). In DNA, the CDR3 is TGCGCCAGCAGAAGGCCCGGGACAGGGACCAATCAGCCCCAGCATTTT. Translated, it gives CASRRPGTGTNQPQHF.

This clonotype was counted ten times or more. V is TRBV5-4 and J is TRBJ1-1; perhaps TRBD1 as D (6 bases). Trimming took 4 bases from V and 1 from J, leaving 17 bases between them. CDR1 and CDR2 from the germline V gene are SGHNT and YYREEE (reference sequence). The CDR3 is 16 amino acids. CDR3 sequence reads: CASSPSGARANTEAFF. DNA for the CDR3: TGTGCCAGCAGCCCCTCAGGGGCACGGGCGAACACTGAAGCTTTCTTT.

This clonotype was observed at least ten times. The CDR3 DNA is TGCGCCAGCAGCTTGGGGGACAGGGGATCGGAAGCTGGAAACACCATATATTTT. Amino acid sequence: CASSLGDRGSEAGNTIYF. The rearrangement uses TRBV5-1 and TRBJ1-3, with TRBD1 matching over 10 bases. With V trimmed by 0 bases and J by 2 bases, 8 bases remained unmatched. The germline V gene has CDR1 SGHRS and CDR2 YFSETQ. The CDR3 is made up of 18 amino acids.

This rearrangement joins TRBV30 to TRBJ2-6; TRBD2 might be the D (5 bases). There are 15 residues in the CDR3. Looked up from germline, CDR1 is GTSNPN and CDR2 is SVGIG (reference sequence). The ends were cut back, 0 bases at V and 2 bases at J, with 8 bases in the middle. For the CDR3, the DNA is TGTGCCTGGAGTGTACGAGGGACTGGGGCCAACGTCCTGACTTTC. Its protein is CAWSVRGTGANVLTF.

This clonotype has ten or more counts. This chain joins TRBV7-9 and TRBJ2-1; 12 positions agree with TRBD2. The CDR3 spans 15 residues. V gave up 4 bases and J gave up 5 bases; unmatched junction bases: 3. From germline, CDR1 is SEHNR and CDR2 FQNEAQ (reference sequence). CDR3 amino acids: CASSSSGGADNEQFF. DNA for the CDR3: TGTGCCAGCAGCTCTAGCGGGGGGGCGGACAATGAGCAGTTCTTC.

This clonotype was recorded a few times. The chain employs TRBV20-1 and TRBJ2-5, with 10 nucleotides matching TRBD2. J gave up 3 bases and V 7 bases, and 11 bases lay outside the gene matches. Germline CDR1 DFQATT, CDR2 SNEGSKA (reference sequence). The CDR3 extends over 15 amino acids. CDR3 nucleotide sequence: TGCAGTGTGGGGAGGGGGACTAGCGAAAAAGAGACCCAGTACTTC. It encodes CSVGRGTSEKETQYF.

This clonotype has ten or more counts. V usage is TRBV7-2 and J usage is TRBJ2-7, with D possibly matching TRBD1 (6 bases). Trimming pared 6 bases from V and 1 base from J, leaving 13 bases between. Germline CDR1 is SGHTA and CDR2 is FQGNSA. The CDR3 is 14 residues long. CDR3 nucleotide sequence: TGTGCCAGCAGTTGGACAGCCATATCCTACGAGCAGTACTTC. It yields the protein CASSWTAISYEQYF. The variable domain in full, with the rest retrieved from reference TRBV7-2 and TRBJ2-7, is GAGVSQSPSNKVTEKGKDVELRCDPISGHTALYWYRQSLGQGLEFLIYFQGNSAPDKSGLPSDRFSAERTGGSVSTLTIQRTQQEDSAVYLCASSWTAISYEQYFGPGTRLTVT.

The chain joins TRBV7-2 to TRBJ2-1; no clear D gene. CDR3 length equals 15 residues. The V end lost 3 bases, the J end lost 0 bases, and 9 bases lay between the germline ends. From germline, CDR1 is SGHTA and CDR2 FQGNSA. The CDR3 region is CASSFSQSSYNEQFF. The CDR3 bases are TGTGCCAGCAGCTTTAGCCAGAGCTCCTACAATGAGCAGTTCTTC.

This clonotype was recorded many times. The chain couples TRBV28 to TRBJ2-1; 7 positions agree with TRBD2. Germline V gene sequence: CDR1 MDHEN, CDR2 SYDVKM. The CDR3 has 14 amino acids. Losses at the gene ends were 2 bases for V and 4 bases for J; bases not matched to a gene: 2. CDR3 sequence reads: CASSLLAEYNEQFF. CDR3 nucleotide sequence: TGTGCCAGCAGTTTACTAGCGGAGTACAATGAGCAGTTCTTC.

This clonotype was detected many times. The chain carries TRBV14 and TRBJ1-2, with 9 nucleotides matching TRBD1. CDR1 and CDR2 from the germline V gene are SGHDN and FVKESK. With 3 bases clipped from V and 4 bases from J, the junction kept 15 bases outside the gene matches. The CDR3 extends over 18 amino acids. The CDR3 region is CASSQFPGQGPLSYGYTF. CDR3 bases: TGTGCCAGCAGCCAGTTTCCGGGACAGGGACCTCTTAGCTATGGCTACACCTTC.

This clonotype occurred many times. The V call is TRBV5-1, the J call TRBJ2-1, with 12 bases matching TRBD2. From germline, CDR1 is SGHRS and CDR2 YFSETQ. Trimming cost V 3 bases and J 9 bases; bases outside gene matches: 7. The CDR3 has 15 residues. CDR3: CASSWLAGGPSEQFF. In DNA form, the CDR3 reads TGCGCCAGCAGCTGGCTAGCGGGAGGGCCCAGTGAGCAGTTCTTC.

This clonotype was observed many times. The CDR3 DNA is TGCAGTGCTGTAGCGGGGTACAATGAGCAGTTCTTC. As protein: CSAVAGYNEQFF. This chain joins TRBV20-1 and TRBJ2-1, with TRBD2 matching over 8 bases. J gave up 4 bases and V 5 bases, and 1 base lay outside the gene matches. The CDR3 consists of 12 residues. CDR1 DFQATT and CDR2 SNEGSKA come from the germline V gene (reference sequence).

This clonotype occurred a few times. This sequence joins TRBV7-3 and TRBJ2-1; 7 nucleotides agree with TRBD2. The length of the CDR3 is 15 residues. The germline CDR1 and CDR2 sequences are SGHTA and FQGTGA. J lost 7 bases, V lost 2 bases, and 8 bases had no gene match. CDR3 DNA sequence: TGTGCCAGCAGCTTAGAGGGAGGGCCGTGGAATGAGCAGTTCTTC. Translation gives CASSLEGGPWNEQFF.